These 9 T cell receptor beta chains were all obtained from the same sample, sequenced in a study of blood T cells in healthy people across ages (dated by TCRdb to the mid-2010s). Library creation used 5' RACE. Sequenced using an Illumina HiSeq 2500. The second PCR ran for roughly 7 to 11 cycles and used a J-beta primer mix along with a sample-barcoded 5' primer. TCRdb cleaned the public reads at Q25 with fastp, built clones with MiXCR and kept in-frame beta chains. Rows with one shared CDR3 protein collapse into an entry with the most common genes and DNA. The sample yields roughly 1.5 million distinct CDR3 sequences; approximately 43% were counted once. The ten largest account for about 4% of the sample. Sequencing was done on a sample of blood. These receptors came from a woman under 30 in good health.

In this sample, this clonotype turned up a few times. The J gene is TRBJ2-1, the V gene TRBV4-2; D remains unclear. The V end lost 3 bases, the J end lost 5 bases, and 11 bases lay between the germline ends. The CDR3 has 14 amino acids. CDR1 and CDR2 from the germline V gene are LGHNA and YNFKEQ. The CDR3 nucleotides are TGTGCCAGCAGCCAGGGCTTCACGGACAATGAGCAGTTCTTC. Translating it yields CASSQGFTDNEQFF.

The chain recombines TRBV9 with TRBJ2-7; 11 nucleotides match TRBD2. The ends lost 1 base at V and 2 bases at J; junction bases unmatched: 8. This CDR3 is built from 17 residues. From germline, CDR1 is SGDLS and CDR2 YYNGEE. The CDR3 is CASSVSASGRHAYEQYF. CDR3 nucleotides: TGTGCCAGCAGCGTATCCGCTAGCGGGAGGCACGCCTACGAGCAGTACTTC. The whole variable domain, remainder taken from reference TRBV9 and TRBJ2-7, is DSGVTQTPKHLITATGQRVTLRCSPRSGDLSVYWYQQSLDQGLQFLIQYYNGEERAKGNILERFSAQQFPDLHSELNLSSLELGDSALYFCASSVSASGRHAYEQYFGPGTRLTVT.

This chain links TRBV29-1 with TRBJ2-4; no reliable D call. The end of the DNA is better explained by TRBJ2-7, so the J call may be wrong. The length of the CDR3 is 13 residues. The V gene's germline CDR1 is SQVTM and CDR2 ANQGSEA. CDR3 loop: CSAKFDLVYEQYF. CDR3 nucleotide sequence: TGCAGCGCCAAGTTCGACTTAGTCTACGAGCAGTACTTC.

This chain links TRBV25-1 with TRBJ2-7; TRBD2 aligns across 10 bases. Germline CDR1 MGHDK, CDR2 SYGVNS. The V and J ends lost 5 bases and 6 bases, in that order; junction bases with no gene match: 4. The CDR3 contains 13 residues. CDR3 DNA sequence: TGTGCCAGCAGTAATAGCGGGAGGCTCGAGCAGTACTTC. This translates into CASSNSGRLEQYF.

The chain employs TRBV28 and TRBJ2-1, with 14 positions matching TRBD2. V was pared by 6 bases and J by 2 bases, with 6 bases of the junction left unmatched. Germline loops: CDR1 MDHEN, CDR2 SYDVKM. CDR3 length: 17 amino acids. CDR3: CASRGTSGRGTYNEQFF. The CDR3 nucleotides read TGTGCCAGCAGGGGGACTAGCGGGAGAGGTACCTACAATGAGCAGTTCTTC.

On this clonotype itself: This may be a read error: a much more frequent sequence differs by one nucleotide. The chain uses TRBV12-3 or TRBV12-4 and TRBJ2-3; D ambiguous. Trimming removed 3 bases from V and 3 bases from J, with 10 bases in between. The CDR3 has 14 residues. The CDR3: CASSFYSRTDTQYF. CDR3 DNA: TGTGCCAGCAGTTTTTATTCTAGAACAGATACGCAGTATTTT.

This chain uses TRBV24-1 with TRBJ2-1, with D possibly TRBD1 on 7 matching bases. The CDR3 has 16 residues. Per germline, CDR1 KGHDR and CDR2 SFDVKD. V gave up 3 bases and J gave up 5 bases, with 16 bases separating them. Here the CDR3 reads CATSDTTGVADNEQFF. CDR3 nucleotide sequence: TGTGCCACCAGTGATACCACAGGGGTAGCGGACAATGAGCAGTTCTTC.

The chain is built from TRBV7-6 and TRBJ1-2; the match to TRBD1 covers 7 bases. V trimming: 5 bases; J trimming: 3 bases; junction bases outside the gene matches: 6. In germline, CDR1 is SGHVS, CDR2 FNYEAQ. The CDR3 runs to 14 residues. Here the CDR3 reads CASSPDRADYGYTF. DNA of the CDR3: TGTGCCAGCAGCCCAGACAGGGCTGACTATGGCTACACCTTC.

On this clonotype: Germline and junction disagree at one end, which may indicate a read error. The V and J genes are TRBV20-1 and TRBJ1-6; 8 positions match TRBD1. Per the germline V gene, CDR1 is DFQATT and CDR2 is SNEGSKA (reference sequence). This CDR3 is 14 amino acids long. CDR3 region: CSAQGASYNSPLHF. CDR3 bases: TGCAGTGCTCAGGGGGCGTCCTATAATTCGCCCCTCCACTTT.